Following are 4 T cell receptor beta chains from one sample sequenced in a study of cytomegalovirus exposure and HLA in healthy donors (dated by TCRdb to 2017 to 2019). To prepare the library, the immunoSEQ multiplex PCR assay was applied. In TCRdb, the immuneACCESS table is reduced to in-frame sequences with V and J assigned. These tables do not hold every clone; where another copy was compared, an unresolved V gene accounts for under half, and the others remain unexplained. Present in this sample are 67,000 or so clones, approximately 94% of which were seen just once. The ten most abundant clones make up more than 1.2% of the sample. Specimen: PBMCs. The receptors were gathered from a man aged 18 to 35 in good health and CMV-seropositive.

The chain recombines TRBV5-4 with TRBJ2-1, with D maybe TRBD1 (6 bases). The CDR3 has 16 residues. Germline V gives CDR1 SGHNT, CDR2 YYREEE (reference sequence). Trimming removed 2 bases from V and 1 base from J, with 13 bases in between. CDR3 loop: CASSFQQGRSYNEQFF. In nucleotides, the CDR3 is TGTGCCAGCAGCTTTCAACAGGGACGGTCCTACAATGAGCAGTTCTTC.

The chain couples TRBV10-2 to TRBJ2-1; 9 positions match TRBD1. Trimming cost V 8 bases and J 6 bases; bases outside gene matches: 2. The length of the CDR3 is 12 residues. CDR1 and CDR2 (germline): WSHSY, SAAADI. The CDR3 nucleotides read TGCGCCAGCGCGGGACAGGGCAATGAGCAGTTCTTC. It specifies CASAGQGNEQFF.

The chain is built from TRBV29-1 and TRBJ1-1; TRBD1 matches 9 bases. The J segment lost 0 bases and the V segment lost 4 bases, leaving 3 bases of the junction unmatched. CDR1 is SQVTM and CDR2 is ANQGSEA in the germline V gene. The CDR3 extends over 14 amino acids. DNA of the CDR3: TGCAGCGTTGGGGGACAGGGCATGAACACTGAAGCTTTCTTT. Its translation: CSVGGQGMNTEAFF.

Only one count was recorded for this clone. The V call is TRBV10-3, the J call TRBJ1-1; TRBD1 matches at 10 bases. CDR1 ENHRY and CDR2 SYGVKD come from the germline V gene. The J segment lost 6 bases and the V segment lost 4 bases, leaving 2 bases of the junction unmatched. This CDR3 comprises 13 residues. The CDR3 is CAISGQGASEAFF. The CDR3 nucleotides read TGTGCCATCAGTGGACAGGGGGCGTCTGAAGCTTTCTTT.